This T cell receptor (beta chain) is from a study of T cells after yellow fever vaccination. Notes on the study in general: A faster peak, day 5 versus 15, was reached by the weaker secondary response.

This CDR3 is built from 15 residues. Per the germline V gene, CDR1 is SGHVS and CDR2 is FNYEAQ. V lost 5 bases and J lost 2; bases outside the gene matches: 5. This clonotype was observed many times. Antigen unknown. The 5'RACE template-switching step produced TCR cDNA and added a universal primer site and UMIs. TCRdb redid the calling of the 5' RACE reads with MiXCR, one entry per CDR3 protein. The sample has 250,000 to 350,000 distinct CDR3 sequences; around 8.6% are singletons. This chain links TRBV7-6 with TRBJ1-3, with 8 bases identical to TRBD1. The source was CD4+ T cells sorted from PBMCs, collected 5 days after the yellow fever booster vaccination. This clonotype originated in a young man who received the YFV17D yellow fever vaccine. CDR3 DNA sequence: TGTGCCAGCAGCCCAAGGACAGGGACTGGAAACACCATATATTTT. This codes for CASSPRTGTGNTIYF.